This T cell receptor beta chain was obtained from a study of preoperative IRX-2 immunotherapy in early breast cancer. Treatment in this sample: preoperative locoregional IRX-2 cytokine immunotherapy. This phase Ib study tested locoregional IRX-2 cytokine immunotherapy given before surgery. Profiling relied on immunoSEQ multiplex PCR, and the TCRdb table lists in-frame clones only, not all of them. The table shows fewer than 35,000 clones, with nearly 90% occurring only once. V was pared by 8 bases and J by 0 bases, with 2 bases of the junction left unmatched. The V gene's germline CDR1 is MNHGY and CDR2 SAAAGT. The length of the CDR3 is 15 residues.

Source: tumor tissue, taken after IRX-2 immunotherapy. The chain links TRBV6-8 to TRBJ2-6; 9 positions match TRBD1. This TCR was sampled from a human donor with breast cancer. In DNA, the CDR3 is TGTGCCAGCGCGACAGGGGGCTCTGGGGCCAACGTCCTGACTTTC. Its translation is CASATGGSGANVLTF.